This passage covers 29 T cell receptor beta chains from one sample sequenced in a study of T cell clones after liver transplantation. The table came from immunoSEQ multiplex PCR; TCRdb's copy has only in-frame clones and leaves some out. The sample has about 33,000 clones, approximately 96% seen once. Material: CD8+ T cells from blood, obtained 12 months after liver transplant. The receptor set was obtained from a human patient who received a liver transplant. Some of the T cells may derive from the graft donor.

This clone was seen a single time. The CDR3 protein is CASSPLAGGFYGYTF. The CDR3 region has the DNA TGTGCCAGCAGCCCTTTGGCGGGGGGCTTCTATGGCTACACCTTC. V and J are TRBV2 and TRBJ1-2; D is possibly TRBD1 (6 bases). V was trimmed by 6 bases and J by 4 bases, leaving 18 bases between them. CDR1 is SNHLY, CDR2 FYNNEI, per germline. The CDR3 totals 15 residues.

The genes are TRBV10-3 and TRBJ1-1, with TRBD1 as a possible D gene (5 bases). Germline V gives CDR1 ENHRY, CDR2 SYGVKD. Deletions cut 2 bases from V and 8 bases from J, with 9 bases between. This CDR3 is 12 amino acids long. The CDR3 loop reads CAISEETAEAFF. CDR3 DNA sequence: TGTGCCATCAGTGAGGAGACAGCAGAAGCTTTCTTT.

The CDR3 here is CASREDRVGNTGELFF. For the CDR3, the DNA is TGTGCCAGCAGAGAGGACAGGGTCGGAAACACCGGGGAGCTGTTTTTT. The chain recombines TRBV2 with TRBJ2-2, with TRBD1 matching over 8 bases. J was trimmed by 2 bases and V by 6 bases; bases with no gene match: 8. The V gene's germline CDR1 is SNHLY and CDR2 FYNNEI. The CDR3 has 16 amino acids. The full variable domain, with the rest looked up from reference TRBV2 and TRBJ2-2, is EPEVTQTPSHQVTQMGQEVILRCVPISNHLYFYWYRQILGQKVEFLVSFYNNEISEKSEIFDDQFSVERPDGSNFTLKIRSTKLEDSAMYFCASREDRVGNTGELFFGEGSRLTVL.

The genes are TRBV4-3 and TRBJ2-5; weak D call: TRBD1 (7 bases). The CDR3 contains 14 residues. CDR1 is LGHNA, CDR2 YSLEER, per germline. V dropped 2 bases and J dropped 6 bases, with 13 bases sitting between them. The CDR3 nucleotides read TGCGCCAGCAGCCAAAGACAGGGACTCAAGACCCAGTACTTC. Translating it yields CASSQRQGLKTQYF.

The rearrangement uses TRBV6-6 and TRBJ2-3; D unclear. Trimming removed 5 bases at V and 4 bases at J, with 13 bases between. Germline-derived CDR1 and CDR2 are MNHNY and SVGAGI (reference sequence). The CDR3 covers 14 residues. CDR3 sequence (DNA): TGTGCCAGCAGTCCCCCCGGGTTCCCAGATACGCAGTATTTT. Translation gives CASSPPGFPDTQYF.

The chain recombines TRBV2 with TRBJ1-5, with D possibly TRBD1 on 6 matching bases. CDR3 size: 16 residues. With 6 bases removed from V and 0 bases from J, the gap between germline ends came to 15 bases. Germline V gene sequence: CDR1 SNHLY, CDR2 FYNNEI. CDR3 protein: CASSEEQGYSNQPQHF. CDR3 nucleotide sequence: TGTGCCAGCAGCGAGGAACAGGGTTATAGCAATCAGCCCCAGCATTTT.

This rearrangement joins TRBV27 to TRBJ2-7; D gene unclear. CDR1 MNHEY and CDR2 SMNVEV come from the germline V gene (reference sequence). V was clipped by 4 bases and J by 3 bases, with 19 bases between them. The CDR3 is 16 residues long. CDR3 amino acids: CASSSHGSWRIYEQYF. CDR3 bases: TGTGCCAGCAGTTCGCACGGTTCCTGGAGAATCTACGAGCAGTACTTC.

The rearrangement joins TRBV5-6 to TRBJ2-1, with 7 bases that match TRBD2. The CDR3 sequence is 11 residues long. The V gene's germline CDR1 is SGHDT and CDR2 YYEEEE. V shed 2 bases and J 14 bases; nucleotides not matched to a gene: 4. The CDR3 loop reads CASSLGTMEFF. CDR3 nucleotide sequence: TGTGCCAGCAGCTTAGGGACTATGGAGTTCTTC. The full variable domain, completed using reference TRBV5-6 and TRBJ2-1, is DAGVTQSPTHLIKTRGQQVTLRCSPKSGHDTVSWYQQALGQGPQFIFQYYEEEERQRGNFPDRFSGHQFPNYSSELNVNALLLGDSALYLCASSLGTMEFFGPGTRLTVL.

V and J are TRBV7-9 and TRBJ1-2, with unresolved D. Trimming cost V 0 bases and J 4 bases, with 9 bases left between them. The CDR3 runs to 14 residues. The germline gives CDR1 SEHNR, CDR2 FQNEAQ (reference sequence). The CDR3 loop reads CASSLAVRLYGYTF. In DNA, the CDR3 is TGTGCCAGCAGCTTAGCGGTTAGGCTCTATGGCTACACCTTC.

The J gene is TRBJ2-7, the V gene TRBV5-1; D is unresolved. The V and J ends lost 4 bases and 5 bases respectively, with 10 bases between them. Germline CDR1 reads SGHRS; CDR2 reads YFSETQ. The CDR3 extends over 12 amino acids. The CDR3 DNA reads TGCGCCAGCAGCCTTTCGGGTCACGAGCAGTACTTC. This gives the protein CASSLSGHEQYF.

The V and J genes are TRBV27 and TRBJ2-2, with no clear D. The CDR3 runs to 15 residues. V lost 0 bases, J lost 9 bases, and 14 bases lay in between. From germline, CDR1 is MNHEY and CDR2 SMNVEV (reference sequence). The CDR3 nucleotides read TGTGCCAGCAGTTTATCGATAAGAGGATCTTGGGAGCTGTTTTTT. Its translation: CASSLSIRGSWELFF.

The CDR3 is CASSVDLAGGMDEQYF. Written as DNA, the CDR3 is TGTGCCAGCAGCGTAGATTTAGCGGGAGGCATGGACGAGCAGTACTTC. The genes are TRBV9 and TRBJ2-7; 10 nucleotides match TRBD2. Germline V CDR1 and CDR2: SGDLS, YYNGEE. J lost 5 bases, V lost 0 bases, and 8 bases had no gene match. The CDR3 has 16 amino acids.

The CDR3 is CASSEVNSSQETQYF. For the CDR3, the DNA is TGTGCCAGCAGTGAAGTCAACAGTAGCCAAGAGACCCAGTACTTC. The gene calls are TRBV6-1 and TRBJ2-5; D gene uncertain. CDR1 and CDR2 from the germline V gene are MNHNS and SASEGT. Trimming shortened V by 1 base and J by 1 base, and 10 bases separated the two germline ends. The CDR3 covers 15 residues.

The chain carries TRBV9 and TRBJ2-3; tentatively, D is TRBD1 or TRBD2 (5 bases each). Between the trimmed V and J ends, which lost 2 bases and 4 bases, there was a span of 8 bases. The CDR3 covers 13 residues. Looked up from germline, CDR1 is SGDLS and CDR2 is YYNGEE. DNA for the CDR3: TGTGCCAGCAGCGTCGGGGACCCAGATACGCAGTATTTT. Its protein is CASSVGDPDTQYF.

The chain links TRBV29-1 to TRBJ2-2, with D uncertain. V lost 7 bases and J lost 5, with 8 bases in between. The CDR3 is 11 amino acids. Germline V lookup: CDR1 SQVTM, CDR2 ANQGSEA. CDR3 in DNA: TGCAGCGCCCTCAAAACCGGGGAGCTGTTTTTT. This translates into CSALKTGELFF.

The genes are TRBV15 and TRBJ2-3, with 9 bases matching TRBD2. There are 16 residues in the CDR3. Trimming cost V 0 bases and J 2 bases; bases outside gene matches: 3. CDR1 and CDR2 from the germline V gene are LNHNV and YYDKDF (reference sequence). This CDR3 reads CATSRDWTSATDTQYF. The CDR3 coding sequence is TGTGCCACCAGCAGAGATTGGACTAGCGCCACAGATACGCAGTATTTT.

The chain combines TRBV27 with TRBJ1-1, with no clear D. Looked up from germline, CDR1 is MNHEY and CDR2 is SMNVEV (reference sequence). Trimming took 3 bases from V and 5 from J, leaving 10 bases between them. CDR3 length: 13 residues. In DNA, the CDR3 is TGTGCCAGCAGTTTTGGGGTTCTAACTGAAGCTTTCTTT. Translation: CASSFGVLTEAFF.

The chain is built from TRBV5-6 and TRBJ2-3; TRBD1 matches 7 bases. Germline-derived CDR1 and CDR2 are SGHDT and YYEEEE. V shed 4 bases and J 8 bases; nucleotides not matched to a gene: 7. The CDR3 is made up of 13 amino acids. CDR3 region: CASSAGTEVTQYF. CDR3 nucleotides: TGTGCCAGCAGCGCAGGGACAGAGGTTACGCAGTATTTT.

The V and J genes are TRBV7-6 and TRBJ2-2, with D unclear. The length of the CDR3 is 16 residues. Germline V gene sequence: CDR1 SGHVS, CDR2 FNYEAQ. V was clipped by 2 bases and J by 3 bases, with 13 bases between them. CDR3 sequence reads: CASSLNSGFYTGELFF. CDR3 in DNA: TGTGCCAGCAGCTTAAATTCCGGTTTCTACACCGGGGAGCTGTTTTTT.

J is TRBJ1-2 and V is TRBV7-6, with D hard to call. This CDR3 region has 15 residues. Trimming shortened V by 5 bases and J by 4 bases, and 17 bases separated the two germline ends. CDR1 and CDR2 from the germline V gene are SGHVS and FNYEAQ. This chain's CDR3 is CASSRVSRKTYGYTF. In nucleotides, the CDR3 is TGTGCCAGCAGCCGCGTATCTCGAAAGACCTATGGCTACACCTTC.

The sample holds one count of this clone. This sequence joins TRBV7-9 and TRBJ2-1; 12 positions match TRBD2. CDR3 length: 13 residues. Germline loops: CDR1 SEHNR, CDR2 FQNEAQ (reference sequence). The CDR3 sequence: CARGLAGGNEQFF. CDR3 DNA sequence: TGTGCGAGGGGACTAGCGGGCGGCAATGAGCAGTTCTTC.

The CDR3 loop is CASSIEGVFLRRNTDTQYF. In nucleotides, the CDR3 is TGTGCCAGTAGTATAGAGGGAGTTTTCCTCCGTCGGAACACAGATACGCAGTATTTT. The V gene is TRBV19, the J gene TRBJ2-3, with a tentative D call TRBD2 (5 bases). V lost 0 bases to trimming and J lost 2 bases, with 21 bases between them. CDR3 length: 19 residues. The germline gives CDR1 LNHDA, CDR2 SQIVND (reference sequence).

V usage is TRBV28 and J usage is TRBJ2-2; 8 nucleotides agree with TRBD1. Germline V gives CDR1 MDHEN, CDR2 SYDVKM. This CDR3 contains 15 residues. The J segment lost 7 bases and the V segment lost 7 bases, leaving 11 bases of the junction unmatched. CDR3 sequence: CASISSRGLIGELFF. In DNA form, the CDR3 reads TGTGCCAGCATATCGTCCAGGGGGCTGATCGGGGAGCTGTTTTTT.

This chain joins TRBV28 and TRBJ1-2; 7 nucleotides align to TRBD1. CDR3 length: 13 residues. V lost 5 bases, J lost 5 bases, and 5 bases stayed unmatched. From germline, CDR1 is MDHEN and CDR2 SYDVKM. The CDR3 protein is CASSPGQEYGYTF. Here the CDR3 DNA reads TGTGCCAGCAGTCCTGGACAGGAATATGGCTACACCTTC.

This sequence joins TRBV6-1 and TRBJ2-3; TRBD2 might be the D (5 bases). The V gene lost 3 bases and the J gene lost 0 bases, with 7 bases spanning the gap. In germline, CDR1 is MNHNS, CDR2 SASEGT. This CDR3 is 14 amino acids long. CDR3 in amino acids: CASSDGMSTDTQYF. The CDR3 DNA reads TGTGCCAGCAGTGACGGGATGAGCACAGATACGCAGTATTTT.

DNA for the CDR3: TGTGCCAGTCGGGACGGTGCTAGCGGGAGCTACGAGCAGTACTTC. It codes for CASRDGASGSYEQYF. V gene TRBV6-5 combines with J gene TRBJ2-7; 10 bases are shared with TRBD2. The CDR3 is 15 residues long. V was pared by 9 bases and J by 3 bases, with 11 bases of the junction left unmatched. Germline V gene lookup returns CDR1 MNHEY and CDR2 SVGAGI.

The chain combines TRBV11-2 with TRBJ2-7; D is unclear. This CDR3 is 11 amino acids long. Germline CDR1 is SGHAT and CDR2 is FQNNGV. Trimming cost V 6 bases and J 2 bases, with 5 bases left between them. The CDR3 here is CASSLTYEQYF. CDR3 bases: TGTGCCAGCAGTCTCACCTACGAGCAGTACTTC. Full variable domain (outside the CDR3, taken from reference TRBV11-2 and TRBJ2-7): EAGVAQSPRYKIIEKRQSVAFWCNPISGHATLYWYQQILGQGPKLLIQFQNNGVVDDSQLPKDRFSAERLKGVDSTLKIQPAKLEDSAVYLCASSLTYEQYFGPGTRLTVT.

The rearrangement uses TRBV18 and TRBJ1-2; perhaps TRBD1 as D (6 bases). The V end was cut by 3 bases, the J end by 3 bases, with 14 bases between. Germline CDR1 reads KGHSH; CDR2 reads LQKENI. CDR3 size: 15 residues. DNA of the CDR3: TGTGCCAGCTCACCGACAGAGGGGGAGTACTATGGCTACACCTTC. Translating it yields CASSPTEGEYYGYTF.

CDR3 in DNA: TGTGCCAGCAGTTTAGGACTAGCGGGAGGGGGGGATACGCAGTATTTT. Translating it yields CASSLGLAGGGDTQYF. The V call is TRBV27, the J call TRBJ2-3, with TRBD2 matching 15 bases. J lost 6 bases, V lost 2 bases, and 3 bases had no gene match. Germline V gene data show CDR1 as MNHEY and CDR2 as SMNVEV (reference sequence). The CDR3 is 16 amino acids.